This TCR beta chain is from a study of cytomegalovirus exposure and HLA in healthy donors. Study in general: Later, an analysis reported that the 120 or so validation repertoires had used the same platform as the approximately 660 first-cohort repertoires. Findings of the study overall: According to a later analysis, TCR clusters from the first cohort tended to co-occur in the 120 or so validation repertoires. Specific recognition of CMV antigens was confirmed in vitro for a few chains (all CMV-associated).

Concerning this clone: What it binds is unknown.

The approximately 120-subject validation cohort, separate from the approximately 670-subject first cohort, included the donors. The method was immunoSEQ multiplex PCR; TCRdb's version includes in-frame clones alone and lacks a portion of them. The top ten hold under 4.5% of the sample, which has 100,000 or so clones, 86% seen once. The TCR was taken from a woman aged 18-35 years in good health and CMV-seropositive. The sequenced material came from PBMCs.

CDR3 nucleotides: TGTGCCAGCAGCTCGTACACTAGCGGGAGGACCGGGGAGCTGTTTTTT. Translation gives CASSSYTSGRTGELFF. This chain joins TRBV5-4 and TRBJ2-2, with 12 bases aligning to TRBD2. The CDR3 runs to 16 residues. Per germline, CDR1 SGHNT and CDR2 YYREEE (reference sequence). The V segment lost 3 bases and the J segment 5 bases; nucleotides outside the gene matches: 5.